A single sample is the source of the 4 T cell receptor beta chains below, sequenced in a study of control samples from healthy donors and cancer patients. The method was immunoSEQ multiplex PCR; TCRdb's version includes in-frame clones alone and lacks a portion of them. Of more than 120,000 clones in the sample, about nine tenths were seen once. The sample taken for sequencing was blood. The receptors were sampled from a man aged 30 to 45 in good health.

The V call is TRBV7-6, the J call TRBJ2-3; a weak D match, TRBD1 (6 bases). The CDR3 runs to 20 residues. Germline CDR1 reads SGHVS; CDR2 reads FNYEAQ. The V gene lost 1 base and the J gene lost 2 bases, with 25 bases spanning the gap. Here the CDR3 reads CASSLDPPAMRQDTTDTQYF. CDR3 sequence (DNA): TGTGCCAGCAGCTTAGACCCCCCCGCGATGAGACAGGACACCACAGATACGCAGTATTTT.

The chain recombines TRBV27 with TRBJ1-6; D is ambiguous. Germline CDR1 MNHEY, CDR2 SMNVEV (reference sequence). The CDR3 spans 16 residues. With 4 bases removed from V and 10 bases from J, the gap between germline ends came to 20 bases. The CDR3 sequence is CASSSTEEGFRSPLHF. CDR3 DNA: TGTGCCAGCAGTTCAACTGAGGAGGGTTTCCGCTCACCCCTCCACTTT.

This clone was counted between two and nine times. This rearrangement joins TRBV28 to TRBJ2-5; D is possibly TRBD2 (5 bases). Germline V gene data show CDR1 as MDHEN and CDR2 as SYDVKM. V lost 4 bases, J lost 7 bases, and 13 bases lay in between. This CDR3 contains 13 residues. CDR3 sequence reads: CASSSPPSGTQYF. CDR3 DNA sequence: TGTGCCAGCAGTTCCCCTCCGAGCGGGACCCAGTACTTC.

V usage is TRBV15 and J usage is TRBJ2-5; TRBD1 aligns across 7 bases. The V segment lost 3 bases and the J segment 2 bases; nucleotides outside the gene matches: 3. The CDR3 length is 14 residues. Germline CDR1 reads LNHNV; CDR2 reads YYDKDF (reference sequence). CDR3 nucleotides: TGTGCCACCAGCAGGGGACAGAATCAAGAGACCCAGTACTTC. This encodes CATSRGQNQETQYF.